A single TCR beta chain is shown here with its context. Antigen unknown. This entry comes from a study of CD8 T cells in ankylosing spondylitis. Findings and limits, study-wide: From matched ankylosing spondylitis synovial fluid, disease-linked clones were reportedly recovered at significantly enriched levels. Earlier work had already found some motif variants in reactive arthritis synovial fluid and blood. With a CD8+ phenotype, disease-linked clones were relatively rare in peripheral blood.

TCRdb re-derived calls from the 5' RACE reads in MiXCR, one entry per CDR3 protein. The profile shows roughly 150,000 distinct CDR3 sequences, about 32% of them singletons. V gave up 0 bases and J gave up 5 bases, with 23 bases separating them. The CDR3 is 18 amino acids. Germline V gene sequence: CDR1 SQVTM, CDR2 ANQGSEA. The TCR originated in a male donor with ankylosing spondylitis. Sequenced input: synovial fluid, either unsorted or a sorted T cell fraction (not recorded which). The chain uses TRBV29-1 and TRBJ1-3, with D perhaps TRBD1 (5 bases). This CDR3 is CSVEENTGPLGVRNTIYF. For the CDR3, the DNA is TGCAGCGTTGAAGAGAATACGGGACCCCTCGGTGTTCGAAACACCATATATTTT.